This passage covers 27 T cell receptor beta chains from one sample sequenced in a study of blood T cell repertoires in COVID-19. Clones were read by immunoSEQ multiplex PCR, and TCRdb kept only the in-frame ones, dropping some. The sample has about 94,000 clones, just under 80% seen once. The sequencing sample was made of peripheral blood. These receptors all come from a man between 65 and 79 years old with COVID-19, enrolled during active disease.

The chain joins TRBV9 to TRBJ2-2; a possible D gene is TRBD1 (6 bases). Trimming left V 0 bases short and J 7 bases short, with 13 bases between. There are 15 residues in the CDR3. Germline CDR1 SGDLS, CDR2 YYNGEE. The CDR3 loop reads CASSVDEGVDGELFF. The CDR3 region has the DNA TGTGCCAGCAGCGTAGATGAGGGGGTGGACGGGGAGCTGTTTTTT.

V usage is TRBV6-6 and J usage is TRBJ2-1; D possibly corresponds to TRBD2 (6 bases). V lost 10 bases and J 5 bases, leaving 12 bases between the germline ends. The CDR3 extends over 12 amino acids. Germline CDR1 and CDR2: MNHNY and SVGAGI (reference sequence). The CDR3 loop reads CATLSGNNEQFF. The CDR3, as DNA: TGTGCCACCCTTAGCGGAAACAATGAGCAGTTCTTC.

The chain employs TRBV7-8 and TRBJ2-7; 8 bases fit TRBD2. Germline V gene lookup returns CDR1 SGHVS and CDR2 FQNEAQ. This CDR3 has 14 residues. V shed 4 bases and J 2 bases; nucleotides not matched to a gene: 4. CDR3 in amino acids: CASSSTGGAYEQYF. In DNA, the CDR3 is TGTGCCAGCAGCTCCACCGGGGGGGCCTACGAGCAGTACTTC.

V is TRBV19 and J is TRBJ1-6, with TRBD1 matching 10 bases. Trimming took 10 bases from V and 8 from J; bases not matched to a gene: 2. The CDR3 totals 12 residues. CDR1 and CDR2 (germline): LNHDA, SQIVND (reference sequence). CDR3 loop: CATGTGDSPLHF. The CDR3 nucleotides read TGTGCCACCGGGACAGGGGATTCACCCCTCCACTTT.

For the CDR3, the DNA is TGTGCCAGCAGCGCGACAGTGAACACTGAAGCTTTCTTT. Protein: CASSATVNTEAFF. The chain combines TRBV11-3 with TRBJ1-1; perhaps TRBD1 as D (5 bases). V gave up 5 bases and J gave up 0 bases, with 7 bases separating them. CDR1 is SGHNT and CDR2 is YENEEA in the germline V gene. This CDR3 has 13 residues.

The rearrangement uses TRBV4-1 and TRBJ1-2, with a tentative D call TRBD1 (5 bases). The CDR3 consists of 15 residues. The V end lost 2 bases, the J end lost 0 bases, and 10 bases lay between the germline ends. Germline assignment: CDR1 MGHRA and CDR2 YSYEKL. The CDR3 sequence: CASSQFDSSNYGYTF. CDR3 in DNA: TGCGCCAGCAGCCAATTTGACAGCTCTAACTATGGCTACACCTTC.

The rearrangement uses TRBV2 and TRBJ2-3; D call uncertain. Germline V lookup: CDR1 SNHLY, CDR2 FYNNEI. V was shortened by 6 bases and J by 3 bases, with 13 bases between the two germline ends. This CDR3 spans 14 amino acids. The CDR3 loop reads CASSGGPRTDTQYF. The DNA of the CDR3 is TGTGCCAGCAGCGGTGGGCCCAGGACAGATACGCAGTATTTT.

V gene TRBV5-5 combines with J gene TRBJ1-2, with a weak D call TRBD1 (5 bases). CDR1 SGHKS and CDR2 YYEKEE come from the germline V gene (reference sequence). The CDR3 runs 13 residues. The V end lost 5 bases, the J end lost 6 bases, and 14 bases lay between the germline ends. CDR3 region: CASSARPGNGYTF. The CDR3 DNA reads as TGTGCCAGCAGTGCCCGACCAGGGAATGGCTACACCTTC.

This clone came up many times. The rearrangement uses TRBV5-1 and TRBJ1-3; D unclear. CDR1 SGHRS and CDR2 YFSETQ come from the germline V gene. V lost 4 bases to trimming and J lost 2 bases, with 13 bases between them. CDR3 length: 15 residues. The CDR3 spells CASSVGLFAGNTIYF. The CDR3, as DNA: TGCGCCAGCAGCGTCGGGTTGTTTGCTGGAAACACCATATATTTT.

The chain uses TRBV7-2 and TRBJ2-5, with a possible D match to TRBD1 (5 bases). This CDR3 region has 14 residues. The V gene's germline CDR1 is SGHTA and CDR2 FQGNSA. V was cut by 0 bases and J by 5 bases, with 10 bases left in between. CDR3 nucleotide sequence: TGTGCCAGCAGCTTAGCCAGGGCTCGTGAGACCCAGTACTTC. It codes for CASSLARARETQYF. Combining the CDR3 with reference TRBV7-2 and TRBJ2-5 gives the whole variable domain GAGVSQSPSNKVTEKGKDVELRCDPISGHTALYWYRQSLGQGLEFLIYFQGNSAPDKSGLPSDRFSAERTGGSVSTLTIQRTQQEDSAVYLCASSLARARETQYFGPGTRLLVL.

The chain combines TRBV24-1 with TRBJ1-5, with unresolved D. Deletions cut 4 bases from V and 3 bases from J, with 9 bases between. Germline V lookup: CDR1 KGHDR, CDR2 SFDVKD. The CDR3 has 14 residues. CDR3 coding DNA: TGTGCCACCAGTGACAGACATTACAATCAGCCCCAGCATTTT. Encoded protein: CATSDRHYNQPQHF.

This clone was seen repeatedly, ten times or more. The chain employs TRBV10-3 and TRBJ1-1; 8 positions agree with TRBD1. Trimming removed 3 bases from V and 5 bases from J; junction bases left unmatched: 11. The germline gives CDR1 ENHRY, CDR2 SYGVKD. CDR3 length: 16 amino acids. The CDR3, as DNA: TGTGCCATCAGTGACCGGAGACAGGGGAGTTGGACTGAAGCTTTCTTT. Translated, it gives CAISDRRQGSWTEAFF.

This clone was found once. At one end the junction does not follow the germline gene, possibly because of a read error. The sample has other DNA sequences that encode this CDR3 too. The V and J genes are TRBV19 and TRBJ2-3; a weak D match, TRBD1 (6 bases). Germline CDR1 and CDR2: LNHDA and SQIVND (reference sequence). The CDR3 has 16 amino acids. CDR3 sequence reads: CASSIGTGSRADTQYF. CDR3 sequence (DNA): TGCGCCAGTAGTATTGGTACAGGGAGTCGCGCAGATACGCAGTATTTT. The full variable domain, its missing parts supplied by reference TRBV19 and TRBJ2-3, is DGGITQSPKYLFRKEGQNVTLSCEQNLNHDAMYWYRQDPGQGLRLIYYSQIVNDFQKGDIAEGYSVSREKKESFPLTVTSAQKNPTAFYLCASSIGTGSRADTQYFGPGTRLTVL.

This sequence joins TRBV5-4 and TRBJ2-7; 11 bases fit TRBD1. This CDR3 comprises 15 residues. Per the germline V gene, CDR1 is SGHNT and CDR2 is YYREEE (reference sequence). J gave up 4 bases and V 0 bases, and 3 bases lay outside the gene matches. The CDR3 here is CASSLAGTGGYEQYF. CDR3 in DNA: TGTGCCAGCAGCTTGGCTGGGACAGGGGGATACGAGCAGTACTTC.

In DNA form, the CDR3 reads TGTGCCAGCAGCCAAACTCTTGCTGCAGATACGCAGTATTTT. Encoded protein: CASSQTLAADTQYF. The rearrangement links TRBV7-3 to TRBJ2-3; D gene ambiguous. In germline, CDR1 is SGHTA, CDR2 FQGTGA. CDR3 length: 14 residues. The V end lost 5 bases, the J end lost 4 bases, and 13 bases lay between the germline ends.

The CDR3 DNA follows: TGTGCCAGCTCCCGGCGGGCACTCTACGAGCAGTACTTC. Translating gives CASSRRALYEQYF. This chain uses TRBV28 with TRBJ2-7; tentatively, D is TRBD2 (5 bases). The germline CDR1 and CDR2 sequences are MDHEN and SYDVKM. This CDR3 is 13 amino acids long. Trimming removed 8 bases at V and 3 bases at J, with 14 bases between. The full variable domain, completed using reference TRBV28 and TRBJ2-7, is DVKVTQSSRYLVKRTGEKVFLECVQDMDHENMFWYRQDPGLGLRLIYFSYDVKMKEKGDIPEGYSVSREKKERFSLILESASTNQTSMYLCASSRRALYEQYFGPGTRLTVT.

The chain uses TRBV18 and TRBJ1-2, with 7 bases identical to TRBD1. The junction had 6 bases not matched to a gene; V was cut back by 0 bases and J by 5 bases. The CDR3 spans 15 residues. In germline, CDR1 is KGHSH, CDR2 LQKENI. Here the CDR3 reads CASSPPQGDNYGYTF. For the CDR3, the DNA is TGTGCCAGCTCACCACCCCAGGGGGATAATTATGGCTACACCTTC.

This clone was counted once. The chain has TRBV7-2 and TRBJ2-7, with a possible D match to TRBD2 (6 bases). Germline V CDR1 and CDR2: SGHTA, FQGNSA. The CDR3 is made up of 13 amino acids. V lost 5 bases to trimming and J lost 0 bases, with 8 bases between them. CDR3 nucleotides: TGTGCCAGCAGCAGGGACTTCTCCTACGAGCAGTACTTC. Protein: CASSRDFSYEQYF.

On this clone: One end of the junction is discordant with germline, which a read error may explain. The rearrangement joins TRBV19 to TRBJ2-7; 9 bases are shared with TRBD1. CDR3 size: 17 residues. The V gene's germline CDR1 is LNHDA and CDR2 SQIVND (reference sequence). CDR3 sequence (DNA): TGTGCCAGCAGTAATCTACCGGGACAGGGTACCCCCTACGAGCAGTACTTC. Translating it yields CASSNLPGQGTPYEQYF.

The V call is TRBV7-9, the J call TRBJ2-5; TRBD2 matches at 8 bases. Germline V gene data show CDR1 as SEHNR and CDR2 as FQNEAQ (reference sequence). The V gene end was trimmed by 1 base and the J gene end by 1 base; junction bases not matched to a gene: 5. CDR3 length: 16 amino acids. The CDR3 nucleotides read TGTGCCAGCAGCTTAGGGGTTAGCGGGGTCCAAGAGACCCAGTACTTC. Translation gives CASSLGVSGVQETQYF. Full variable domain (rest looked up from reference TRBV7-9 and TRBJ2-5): DTGVSQNPRHKITKRGQNVTFRCDPISEHNRLYWYRQTLGQGPEFLTYFQNEAQLEKSRLLSDRFSAERPKGSFSTLEIQRTEQGDSAMYLCASSLGVSGVQETQYFGPGTRLLVL.

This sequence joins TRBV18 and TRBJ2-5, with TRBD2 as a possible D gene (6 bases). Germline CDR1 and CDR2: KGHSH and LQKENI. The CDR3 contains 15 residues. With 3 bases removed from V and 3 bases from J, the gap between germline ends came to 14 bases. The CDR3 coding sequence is TGTGCCAGCTCACCTTGGGCGGGGTCGGAAGAGACCCAGTACTTC. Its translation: CASSPWAGSEETQYF. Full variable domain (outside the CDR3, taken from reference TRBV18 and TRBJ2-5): NAGVMQNPRHLVRRRGQEARLRCSPMKGHSHVYWYRQLPEEGLKFMVYLQKENIIDESGMPKERFSAEFPKEGPSILRIQQVVRGDSAAYFCASSPWAGSEETQYFGPGTRLLVL.

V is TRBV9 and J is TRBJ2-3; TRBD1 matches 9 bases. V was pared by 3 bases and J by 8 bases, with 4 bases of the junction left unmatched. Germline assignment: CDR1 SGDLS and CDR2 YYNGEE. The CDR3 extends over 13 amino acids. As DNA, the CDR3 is TGTGCCAGCAGCGAGGGACAGGGCGGTACGCAGTATTTT. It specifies CASSEGQGGTQYF.

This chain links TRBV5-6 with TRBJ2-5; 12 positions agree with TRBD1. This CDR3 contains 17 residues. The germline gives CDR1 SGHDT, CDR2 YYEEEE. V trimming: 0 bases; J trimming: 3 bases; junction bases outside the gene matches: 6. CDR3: CASSLVGTGGRKETQYF. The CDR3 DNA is TGTGCCAGCAGCTTGGTCGGGACAGGGGGCAGGAAAGAGACCCAGTACTTC. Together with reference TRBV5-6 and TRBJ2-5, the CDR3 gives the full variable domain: DAGVTQSPTHLIKTRGQQVTLRCSPKSGHDTVSWYQQALGQGPQFIFQYYEEEERQRGNFPDRFSGHQFPNYSSELNVNALLLGDSALYLCASSLVGTGGRKETQYFGPGTRLLVL.

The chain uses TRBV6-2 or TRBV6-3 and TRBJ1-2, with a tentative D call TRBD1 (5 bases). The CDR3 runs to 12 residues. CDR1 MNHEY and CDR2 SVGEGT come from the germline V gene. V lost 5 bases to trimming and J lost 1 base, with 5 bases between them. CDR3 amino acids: CASSQGNYGYTF. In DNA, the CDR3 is TGTGCCAGCAGTCAGGGTAACTATGGCTACACCTTC.

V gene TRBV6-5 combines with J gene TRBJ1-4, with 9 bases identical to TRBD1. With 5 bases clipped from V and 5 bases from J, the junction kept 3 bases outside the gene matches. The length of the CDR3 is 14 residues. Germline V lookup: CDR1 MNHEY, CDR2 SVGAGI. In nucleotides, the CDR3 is TGTGCCAGCAGTCCCGGGACAGGGAATGAAAAACTGTTTTTT. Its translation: CASSPGTGNEKLFF.

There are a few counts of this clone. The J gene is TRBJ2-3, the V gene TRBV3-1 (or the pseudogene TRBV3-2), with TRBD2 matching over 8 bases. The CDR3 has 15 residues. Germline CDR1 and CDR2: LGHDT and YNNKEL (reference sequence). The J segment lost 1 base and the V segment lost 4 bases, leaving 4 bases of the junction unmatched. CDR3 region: CASSLRRGGTDTQYF. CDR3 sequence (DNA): TGTGCCAGCAGCCTCAGGCGGGGGGGCACAGATACGCAGTATTTT.

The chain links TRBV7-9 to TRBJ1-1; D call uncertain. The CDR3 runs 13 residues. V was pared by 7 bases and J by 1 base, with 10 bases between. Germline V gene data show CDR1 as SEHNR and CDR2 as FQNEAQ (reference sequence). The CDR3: CASTQYWNTEAFF. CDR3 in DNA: TGTGCCAGCACCCAATACTGGAACACTGAAGCTTTCTTT.